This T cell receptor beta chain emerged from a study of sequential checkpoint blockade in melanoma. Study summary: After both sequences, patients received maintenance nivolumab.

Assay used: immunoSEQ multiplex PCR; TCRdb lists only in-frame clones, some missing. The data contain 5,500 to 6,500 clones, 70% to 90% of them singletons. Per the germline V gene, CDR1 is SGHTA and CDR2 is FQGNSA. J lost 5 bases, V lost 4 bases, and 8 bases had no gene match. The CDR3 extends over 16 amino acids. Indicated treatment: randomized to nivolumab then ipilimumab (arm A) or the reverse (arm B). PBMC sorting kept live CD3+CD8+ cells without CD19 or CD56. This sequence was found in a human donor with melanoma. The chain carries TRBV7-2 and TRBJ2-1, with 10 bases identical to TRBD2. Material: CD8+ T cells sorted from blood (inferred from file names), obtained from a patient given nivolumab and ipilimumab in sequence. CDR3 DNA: TGTGCCAGCAGCTATCCTAGCGGGAGTAGGGACAATGAGCAGTTCTTC. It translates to CASSYPSGSRDNEQFF. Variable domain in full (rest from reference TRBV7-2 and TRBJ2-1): GAGVSQSPSNKVTEKGKDVELRCDPISGHTALYWYRQSLGQGLEFLIYFQGNSAPDKSGLPSDRFSAERTGGSVSTLTIQRTQQEDSAVYLCASSYPSGSRDNEQFFGPGTRLTVL.